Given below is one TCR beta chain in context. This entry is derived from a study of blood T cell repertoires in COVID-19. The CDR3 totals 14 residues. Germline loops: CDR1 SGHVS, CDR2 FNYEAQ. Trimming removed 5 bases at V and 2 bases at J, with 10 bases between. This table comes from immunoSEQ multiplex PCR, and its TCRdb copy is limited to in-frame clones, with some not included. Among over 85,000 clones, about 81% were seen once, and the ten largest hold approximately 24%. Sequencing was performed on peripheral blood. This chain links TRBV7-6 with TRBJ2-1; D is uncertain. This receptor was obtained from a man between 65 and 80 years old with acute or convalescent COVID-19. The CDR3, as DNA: TGTGCCAGCAGCCAGATGGGCCCCTACAATGAGCAGTTCTTC. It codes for CASSQMGPYNEQFF.